This TCR beta chain is drawn from a study of glioma-infiltrating T cells after dendritic cell vaccination (dated by TCRdb to 2016 to 2017). Background on the whole study: A cohort of 15 glioblastoma patients from Phase I and II dendritic cell vaccination trials was included, of whom 9 were newly diagnosed and 6 had recurrent disease. Between 2003 and 2012, patients were given autologous tumor lysate-pulsed dendritic cell vaccination. To make the vaccine, monocyte-derived dendritic cells were cultured for approximately 7 days with IL-4 and GM-CSF and then pulsed overnight with autologous tumor lysate. Three intradermal dendritic cell vaccine injections were administered to patients at biweekly intervals in the arm below the axilla. Tumor-infiltrating lymphocyte content was quantified and tumor and blood repertoires were compared in dendritic cell-vaccinated glioblastoma patients by deep sequencing of TCR beta CDR3 regions. Survival after dendritic cell vaccination was correlated with TCR sequencing metrics, such as TIL content and the overlap between tumor and blood repertoires.

About this clone: Its antigen has not been determined. No base qualities exist here, and no much larger clone lies one base off it.

Broader findings and caveats from the paper: After dendritic cell vaccination, a higher estimated pretreatment TIL content predicted longer time to progression and overall survival. The three-group TCR overlap response model was characterized as speculative, and prospective validation of the model was stated to be required. No direct relationship between TCR clonality and survival was found, suggesting a diverse polyclonal response may matter. The cohort was small and heterogeneous, with few patients having full blood and tumor sets and even fewer initial-recurrent tumor pairs.

Based on the germline V gene, the CDR1 and CDR2 sequences are KGHSH and LQKENI. There are 14 amino acids in the CDR3, from cysteine to phenylalanine inclusive. Of all the DNA, just the CDR3 is kept, 42 bases in frame from base 1. The germline V and J ends show losses of 1 base and 7 bases respectively, and no gene match explains 5 bases of the junction. Using the immunoSEQ assay, TCRB CDR3 regions were amplified from about 1.9 micrograms of genomic DNA, or from all available DNA when less than that was on hand. For multiplex PCR, 60 forward primers for TCR V beta segments and 13 reverse primers for J beta segments were used. To estimate the number of reads per starting template, synthetic control templates were added to each sample at limiting dilution. The Illumina HiSeq System generated sequencing reads of 87 bp. The original methods were these. To remove PCR and sequencing errors, closely related sequences were merged with a nearest neighbor algorithm. TCR overlap was defined as the percentage of unique tumor TCR beta sequences that were also present in the same patient's peripheral blood. TCRdb's version of the immuneACCESS table is confined to in-frame rearrangements and falls short of the full clone set. An unresolved V gene accounts for under half of the shortfall where checked; the remainder is of unknown origin. V and J calls and clone size are given by that table; D and trimming were obtained from the DNA. Present in this sample are around 96,000 clones, about four fifths of which were seen just once. Approximately 6% of the sample is held by the ten biggest clonotypes.

Patients were selected on the basis of adequate residual fresh-frozen tumor tissue and more than two years of available survival data. An isocitrate dehydrogenase mutation was not carried by any of the glioblastoma patients, although molecular status was otherwise variable. PBMC were collected before vaccination, two weeks after the third vaccination, and at tumor progression when it occurred. The Qiagen DNeasy Blood extraction Kit was used for extraction of genomic DNA. The chain is encoded by TRBV18 joined to TRBJ1-1; 8 bases in the junction line up with TRBD1. Sequencing was performed on blood, taken before dendritic cell vaccination. The sequence was obtained from a human donor with glioblastoma. The nucleotide sequence is given as TGTGCCAGCTCACCACGGCAGGGGGCGAATGAAGCTTTCTTT. It translates as CASSPRQGANEAFF.